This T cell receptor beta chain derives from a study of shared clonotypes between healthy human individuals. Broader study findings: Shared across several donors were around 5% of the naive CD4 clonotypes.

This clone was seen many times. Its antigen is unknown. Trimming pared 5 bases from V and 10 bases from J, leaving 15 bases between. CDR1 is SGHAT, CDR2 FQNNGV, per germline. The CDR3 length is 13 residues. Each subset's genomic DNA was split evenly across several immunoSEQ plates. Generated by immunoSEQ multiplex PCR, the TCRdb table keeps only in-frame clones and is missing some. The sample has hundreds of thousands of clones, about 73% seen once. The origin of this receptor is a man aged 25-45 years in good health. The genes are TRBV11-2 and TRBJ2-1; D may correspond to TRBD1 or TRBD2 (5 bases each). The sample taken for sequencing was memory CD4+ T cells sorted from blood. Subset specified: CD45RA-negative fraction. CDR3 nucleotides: TGTGCCAGCAGCCGGATTTCAGGGACCGAGCAGTTCTTC. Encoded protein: CASSRISGTEQFF. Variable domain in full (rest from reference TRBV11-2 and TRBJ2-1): EAGVAQSPRYKIIEKRQSVAFWCNPISGHATLYWYQQILGQGPKLLIQFQNNGVVDDSQLPKDRFSAERLKGVDSTLKIQPAKLEDSAVYLCASSRISGTEQFFGPGTRLTVL.